A single sample gave rise to the 15 T cell receptor beta chains below, sequenced in a study of blood T cell repertoires in COVID-19 (TCRdb year 2020). Library method: the immunoSEQ multiplex PCR assay. The clones in this table, taken by TCRdb from immuneACCESS, are in-frame only. Not every clone is retained; where verified, under half of the shortfall comes from an unresolved V gene, and the cause of the rest is unknown. This sample comprises 400,000 to 450,000 clones, approximately 88% of them detected only once. The ten biggest clones cover over 10% of the sample. The sample was peripheral blood. The receptors were sampled from a woman in her forties or fifties with COVID-19, enrolled during active disease.

The CDR3 loop reads CAKGGTEAFF. In DNA form, the CDR3 reads TGTGCCAAAGGGGGCACTGAAGCTTTCTTT. The chain carries TRBV30 and TRBJ1-1; D possibly corresponds to TRBD1 (6 bases). Trimming removed 8 bases at V and 4 bases at J, with 8 bases between. The V gene's germline CDR1 is GTSNPN and CDR2 SVGIG (reference sequence). This CDR3 has 10 amino acids.

The table lists this clone with a count of one. The chain links TRBV3-1 (or the pseudogene TRBV3-2) to TRBJ2-3; 9 bases line up with TRBD2. The CDR3 consists of 18 residues. The germline V gene encodes CDR1 LGHDT and CDR2 YNNKEL (reference sequence). Unmatched junction bases numbered 11, after V lost 4 bases and J lost 0 bases. CDR3 protein: CASSLTGGLAGSTDTQYF. CDR3 sequence (DNA): TGTGCCAGCAGCCTTACGGGGGGCCTAGCGGGAAGCACAGATACGCAGTATTTT.

The V and J genes are TRBV9 and TRBJ1-6, with TRBD1 matching over 9 bases. Per germline, CDR1 SGDLS and CDR2 YYNGEE. The CDR3 loop spans 17 amino acids. J gave up 10 bases and V 0 bases, and 11 bases lay outside the gene matches. The CDR3 sequence is CASSVDLRGTGSSPLHF. In DNA, the CDR3 is TGTGCCAGCAGCGTAGACCTCCGCGGGACAGGGAGCTCACCCCTCCACTTT.

V usage is TRBV30 and J usage is TRBJ1-2; D unresolved. CDR1 and CDR2 from the germline V gene are GTSNPN and SVGIG (reference sequence). This CDR3 is 14 amino acids long. The V gene lost 6 bases and the J gene lost 0 bases, with 14 bases spanning the gap. The CDR3 region has the DNA TGTGCCTGTACCCCGAAAGCTTCTAACTATGGCTACACCTTC. Its protein product is CACTPKASNYGYTF.

This clone was detected only a few times. This chain links TRBV11-2 with TRBJ1-3; D ambiguous. The V gene lost 2 bases and the J gene lost 8 bases, with 4 bases spanning the gap. In germline, CDR1 is SGHAT, CDR2 FQNNGV. The CDR3 covers 11 residues. As DNA, the CDR3 is TGTGCCAGCAGCTTATCTTACACCATATATTTT. Its translation: CASSLSYTIYF.

CDR3 sequence reads: CASSFSGVSNQPQHF. In DNA form, the CDR3 reads TGCGCCAGCAGCTTCTCAGGGGTGAGCAATCAGCCCCAGCATTTT. The chain joins TRBV5-1 to TRBJ1-5; possible D gene TRBD1, 6 bases. Germline V gives CDR1 SGHRS, CDR2 YFSETQ. The ends were cut back, 2 bases at V and 1 base at J, with 10 bases in the middle. The CDR3 sequence is 15 residues long.

The rearrangement uses TRBV3-1 (or the pseudogene TRBV3-2) and TRBJ2-3, with 8 bases identical to TRBD2. Unmatched junction bases numbered 12, after V lost 5 bases and J lost 5 bases. The CDR3 loop spans 16 amino acids. From germline, CDR1 is LGHDT and CDR2 YNNKEL (reference sequence). The CDR3 loop is CASSFFRGGRRDTQYF. In DNA form, the CDR3 reads TGTGCCAGCAGCTTCTTTCGGGGGGGCCGAAGAGATACGCAGTATTTT.

The chain links TRBV7-9 to TRBJ1-4; the D gene is possibly TRBD1 (5 bases). The length of the CDR3 is 15 residues. The germline CDR1 and CDR2 sequences are SEHNR and FQNEAQ (reference sequence). Trimming stripped 5 bases from V and 7 bases from J, with 17 bases between. The CDR3 region has the DNA TGTGCCAGCAGCACTTACAGGCCGTATAGTGAAAAACTGTTTTTT. Translating gives CASSTYRPYSEKLFF.

CDR3 residues: CASGINTEAFF. The CDR3 DNA sequence: TGTGCCAGCGGGATAAACACTGAAGCTTTCTTT. V usage is TRBV19 and J usage is TRBJ1-1, with unresolved D. Trimming stripped 9 bases from V and 2 bases from J, with 7 bases between. This CDR3 region has 11 residues. The V gene's germline CDR1 is LNHDA and CDR2 SQIVND (reference sequence).

The chain couples TRBV27 to TRBJ1-1; D unresolved. The CDR3 is 11 residues long. V was cut by 10 bases and J by 6 bases, with 12 bases left in between. Germline assignment: CDR1 MNHEY and CDR2 SMNVEV (reference sequence). CDR3 bases: TGTGCCACCCTACGAGAGGCTGAAGCTTTCTTT. Amino acid sequence: CATLREAEAFF.

There are a few counts of this clone. V usage is TRBV10-3 and J usage is TRBJ2-3; weak D call: TRBD2 (6 bases). Trimming stripped 10 bases from V and 2 bases from J, with 16 bases between. Germline V gives CDR1 ENHRY, CDR2 SYGVKD. The CDR3 length is 14 residues. The CDR3 loop reads CATRGGGPTDTQYF. The CDR3 DNA is TGTGCCACTAGGGGAGGAGGGCCCACAGATACGCAGTATTTT.

Concerning this clone: Compared with germline, one end of the junction differs, possibly owing to a read error. This chain uses TRBV20-1 with TRBJ1-2; D uncertain. The CDR3 extends over 11 amino acids. Germline CDR1 is DFQATT and CDR2 is SNEGSKA (reference sequence). CDR3 protein: CSAGWADKSPF. DNA of the CDR3: TGCAGTGCTGGATGGGCAGACAAAAGCCCCTTC.

Notes on this clone: The same CDR3 is also encoded by other DNA sequences in this sample. The CDR3 nucleotides read TGTGCCAGCAGCCTGGGACAGAACACTGAAGCTTTCTTT. It is translated as CASSLGQNTEAFF. The chain combines TRBV7-9 with TRBJ1-1; possible D gene TRBD1, 6 bases. V was trimmed by 5 bases and J by 1 base, leaving 8 bases between them. The CDR3 is 13 amino acids. Germline values: CDR1 SEHNR, CDR2 FQNEAQ (reference sequence).

The chain uses TRBV19 and TRBJ1-5, with D unresolved. V was pared by 4 bases and J by 7 bases, with 14 bases between. The CDR3 is made up of 14 amino acids. Germline V gene data show CDR1 as LNHDA and CDR2 as SQIVND (reference sequence). The CDR3 region is CASSTWEAGQPQHF. CDR3 DNA sequence: TGTGCCAGTAGTACGTGGGAAGCGGGACAGCCCCAGCATTTT.

The genes are TRBV30 and TRBJ2-3; tentative D call: TRBD2 (5 bases). With 0 bases removed from V and 2 bases from J, the gap between germline ends came to 12 bases. This CDR3 has 15 amino acids. Germline-derived CDR1 and CDR2 are GTSNPN and SVGIG (reference sequence). The CDR3 loop reads CAWSVAPGNTDTQYF. The CDR3 bases are TGTGCCTGGAGTGTAGCCCCCGGGAACACAGATACGCAGTATTTT. Complete variable domain (other parts from reference TRBV30 and TRBJ2-3): SQTIHQWPATLVQPVGSPLSLECTVEGTSNPNLYWYRQAAGRGLQLLFYSVGIGQISSEVPQNLSASRPQDRQFILSSKKLLLSDSGFYLCAWSVAPGNTDTQYFGPGTRLTVL.